A single count supports the clone carrying this T cell receptor beta chain. The data were taken from a study of blood T cell repertoires in COVID-19. TCRdb's table, derived via immunoSEQ multiplex PCR, lists solely in-frame clones and lacks some. This sample has 230,000 or so clones; about nine tenths occur once, and the top ten carry less than 4.5%. The receptor's source is a woman aged 40 to 50 with acute COVID-19. Source material: PBMCs or T cells enriched from blood (not recorded which).

In nucleotides, the CDR3 is TGTGCCAGCAGCTTAGGCAGGGAAAATGAAAAACTGTTTTTT. As protein: CASSLGRENEKLFF. The chain uses TRBV7-2 and TRBJ1-4; D perhaps matches TRBD1 (5 bases). The CDR3 runs 14 residues. V was cut by 1 base and J by 5 bases, with 8 bases left in between. Germline CDR1 SGHTA, CDR2 FQGNSA. The whole variable domain, filled in from reference TRBV7-2 and TRBJ1-4, reads GAGVSQSPSNKVTEKGKDVELRCDPISGHTALYWYRQSLGQGLEFLIYFQGNSAPDKSGLPSDRFSAERTGGSVSTLTIQRTQQEDSAVYLCASSLGRENEKLFFGSGTQLSVL.